Listed below are T cell receptor beta chains from one sample, sequenced in a study of T cell responses to AZD1222 COVID-19 vaccine. Libraries were prepared by immunoSEQ multiplex PCR; TCRdb keeps only in-frame clonotypes and omits some of them. Here the sample spans roughly 200,000 clones, 85% to 95% being singletons. Source: peripheral blood, taken 28 days after the second dose of the MenACWY control vaccine. These receptors came from an adult who received the MenACWY meningococcal vaccine as a control. Each CDR3 is given with its conserved first and last residue. The D gene is left open where the match is weak. Not all rows give a size; the values are once, few, many and, for expanded clones, a class.

TRBV4-2,.,TRBD2,TRBJ2-7,CASSLELAGFEQYF,TGTGCCAGCAGCCTGGAGCTAGCGGGTTTCGAGCAGTACTTC
TRBV30,.,TRBD1,TRBJ1-1,CAWSPWDRVNTEAFF,TGTGCCTGGAGCCCCTGGGACAGGGTGAACACTGAAGCTTTCTTT
TRBV6-5,.,.,TRBJ1-2,CASSYSKDSNYGYTF,TGTGCCAGCAGTTACTCGAAAGATTCGAACTATGGCTACACCTTC
TRBV28,.,.,TRBJ1-3,CASSPPSGRPGGNTIYF,TGTGCCAGCAGCCCCCCATCGGGGCGTCCCGGAGGGAACACCATATATTTT
TRBV2,once,.,TRBJ2-7,CASSSQGELSGEQYF,TGTGCCAGCAGTTCCCAGGGCGAGCTGTCGGGAGAGCAGTACTTC
TRBV5-4,.,.,TRBJ1-3,CASSLDSGSGNTIYF,TGTGCCAGCAGCTTGGACAGTGGCTCTGGAAACACCATATATTTT
TRBV18,.,.,TRBJ1-1,CASSLRDLNTEAFF,TGTGCCAGCTCACTAAGGGATTTGAACACTGAAGCTTTCTTT
TRBV6-5,once,.,TRBJ1-1,CASRETGNTEAFF,TGTGCCAGCAGGGAGACAGGGAACACTGAAGCTTTCTTT
TRBV25-1,.,TRBD1,TRBJ1-1,CASSESLGTAEAFF,TGTGCCAGCAGTGAGAGTCTTGGGACAGCTGAAGCTTTCTTT
TRBV5-6,.,.,TRBJ2-7,CASSLGEDEQYF,TGTGCCAGCAGCTTGGGAGAGGACGAGCAGTACTTC
TRBV6-7,.,.,TRBJ1-3,CASSYSTPQGYLWDTIYF,TGTGCCAGCAGTTACTCAACCCCACAGGGTTATTTATGGGACACCATATATTTT
TRBV12-3/TRBV12-4,.,.,TRBJ2-1,CASSFGHNEQFF,TGTGCCAGCAGTTTCGGTCACAATGAGCAGTTCTTC
TRBV5-1,once,TRBD1,TRBJ1-4,CASSLGGGDEKLFF,TGCGCCAGCAGCTTGGGAGGGGGCGATGAAAAACTGTTTTTT
TRBV29-1,.,.,TRBJ1-2,CSVEDLNRERGMGYTF,TGCAGCGTTGAAGATCTGAACAGGGAGAGGGGTATGGGCTACACCTTC
TRBV4-3,.,TRBD1,TRBJ1-3,CASSQGQGGSGNTIYF,TGCGCCAGCAGCCAAGGACAGGGAGGCTCTGGAAACACCATATATTTT
TRBV11-2,.,TRBD1,TRBJ2-4,CASNSWGTEVKNIQYF,TGTGCCAGCAACTCCTGGGGGACAGAAGTCAAAAACATTCAGTACTTC
TRBV3-1/TRBV3-2,.,TRBD1,TRBJ2-5,CASSNRDRGRETQYF,TGTGCCAGCAGTAACCGGGACAGGGGGCGAGAGACCCAGTACTTC
TRBV7-2,.,TRBD1,TRBJ1-2,CASSARDRGLSYGYTF,TGTGCCAGCAGCGCTAGGGACAGAGGTTTGAGCTATGGCTACACCTTC
TRBV5-6,.,.,TRBJ2-1,CASSSKPDGEQFF,TGTGCCAGCAGCTCGAAGCCCGACGGAGAGCAGTTCTTC
TRBV11-3,.,.,TRBJ2-5,CASSLGGQQETQYF,TGTGCCAGCAGCTTAGGTGGGCAGCAAGAGACCCAGTACTTC
TRBV24-1,.,.,TRBJ2-1,CATSDPLPGQHNEQFF,TGTGCCACCAGTGATCCCCTCCCCGGACAGCACAATGAGCAGTTCTTC